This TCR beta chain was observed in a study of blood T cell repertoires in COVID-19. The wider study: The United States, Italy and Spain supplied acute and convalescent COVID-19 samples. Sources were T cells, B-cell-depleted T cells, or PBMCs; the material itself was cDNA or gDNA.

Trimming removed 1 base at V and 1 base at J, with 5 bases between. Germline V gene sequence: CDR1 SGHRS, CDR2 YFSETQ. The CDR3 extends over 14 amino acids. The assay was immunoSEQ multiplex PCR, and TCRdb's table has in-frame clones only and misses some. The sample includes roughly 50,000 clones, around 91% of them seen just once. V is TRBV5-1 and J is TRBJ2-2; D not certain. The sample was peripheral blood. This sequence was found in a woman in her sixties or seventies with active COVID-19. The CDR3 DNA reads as TGCGCCAGCAGCTTGTTCAGGAACACCGGGGAGCTGTTTTTT. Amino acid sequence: CASSLFRNTGELFF. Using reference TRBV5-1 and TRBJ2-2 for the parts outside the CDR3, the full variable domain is KAGVTQTPRYLIKTRGQQVTLSCSPISGHRSVSWYQQTPGQGLQFLFEYFSETQRNKGNFPGRFSGRQFSNSRSEMNVSTLELGDSALYLCASSLFRNTGELFFGEGSRLTVL.